The sequence of this T cell receptor beta chain was determined in a study of T cells in Graves' hyperthyroidism and ophthalmopathy. General study points: Researchers report that a 13 V-J model separated ophthalmopathy from stable hyperthyroidism. The majority of expanded thyroid clonotypes above 0.001 also appeared in blood. Progression to ophthalmopathy was predicted a median of roughly 6.6 months early.

Amplified regions were TCR beta CDR3 sequences from RNA transcripts. The primer set for the first-round RT-PCR of the TCR CDR3 was HTBI. TCRdb fed the multiplex PCR reads into MiXCR, producing one record per CDR3 protein. The sample contains about 350,000 distinct CDR3 sequences, about 14% of which appear only once. As regards this clonotype: Its antigen remains unidentified.

In germline, CDR1 is SGHRS, CDR2 YFSETQ. The CDR3 consists of 17 residues. J lost 1 base, V lost 1 base, and 10 bases had no gene match. Clinical symptoms, serum thyroxine and TRAb, thyroid ultrasound and orbital computed tomography were used for the diagnoses. V usage is TRBV5-1 and J usage is TRBJ2-7; 8 bases are a match to TRBD2. Sequenced input: blood. The TCR was taken from a woman aged 25-40 years with Graves' hyperthyroidism. The CDR3, as DNA: TGCGCCAGCAGCTTGACGAATAGCGGGATACAGTCCTACGAGCAGTACTTC. It encodes CASSLTNSGIQSYEQYF.